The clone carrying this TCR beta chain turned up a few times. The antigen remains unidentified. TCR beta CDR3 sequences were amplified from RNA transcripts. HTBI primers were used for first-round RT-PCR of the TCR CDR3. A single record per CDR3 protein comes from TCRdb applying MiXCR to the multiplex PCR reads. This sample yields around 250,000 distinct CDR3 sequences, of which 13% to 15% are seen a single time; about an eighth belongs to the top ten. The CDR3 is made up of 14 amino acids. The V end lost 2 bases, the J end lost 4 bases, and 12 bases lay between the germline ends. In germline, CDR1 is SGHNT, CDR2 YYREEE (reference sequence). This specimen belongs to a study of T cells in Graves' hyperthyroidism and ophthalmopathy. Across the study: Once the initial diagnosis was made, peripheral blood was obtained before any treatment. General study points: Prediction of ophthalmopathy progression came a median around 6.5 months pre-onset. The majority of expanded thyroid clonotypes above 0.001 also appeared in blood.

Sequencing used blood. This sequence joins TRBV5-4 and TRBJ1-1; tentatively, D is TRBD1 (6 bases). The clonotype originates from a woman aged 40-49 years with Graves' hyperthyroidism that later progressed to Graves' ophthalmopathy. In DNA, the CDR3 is TGTGCCAGCAGCTTTCAGGGAGGGGGCACTGAAGCTTTCTTT. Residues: CASSFQGGGTEAFF.